A selection of T cell receptor beta chains follows, all from one sample in a study of blood T cells in healthy people across ages. TCRdb passed the 5' RACE reads through MiXCR, listing each CDR3 protein once. The table shows fewer than 2 million distinct CDR3 sequences, with roughly 43% occurring only once. The sequenced sample consisted of blood. The source is a human donor in good health. The CDR3 runs from the conserved cysteine through the conserved F or W. Fields, in order: D gene, J gene, clone size, V gene, CDR3 protein, CDR3 DNA. D genes are given only for firm matches. Size is omitted from some rows. Given values are once, few, many or a class for expanded clones.

- TRBJ2-3 many TRBV29-1 CSVRRGSADTQYF TGCAGCGTCCGGCGAGGGAGCGCAGATACGCAGTATTTT
- TRBJ1-1 - TRBV6-2/TRBV6-3 CASSWATANTEAFF TGTGCCAGCAGTTGGGCGACAGCGAACACTGAAGCTTTCTTT
TRBD1 TRBJ1-6 - TRBV6-2/TRBV6-3 CATQTGVDSPLHF TGTGCGACCCAGACAGGGGTAGATTCACCCCTCCACTTT
TRBD1 TRBJ2-1 few TRBV5-1 CASSLELAGTGKNEQFF TGCGCCAGCAGCTTGGAACTTGCCGGGACAGGGAAGAATGAGCAGTTCTTC
TRBD2 TRBJ2-7 - TRBV2 CASLGLAGNYEQYF TGTGCCAGTTTGGGACTAGCGGGGAACTACGAGCAGTACTTC
TRBD1 TRBJ1-2 - TRBV4-2 CASSLEGQAVYGYTF TGTGCCAGCAGCTTAGAGGGACAGGCGGTCTATGGCTACACCTTC
- TRBJ1-4 - TRBV5-1 CASNFDSENEKLFF TGCGCCAGCAACTTTGACAGCGAAAATGAAAAACTGTTTTTT
- TRBJ1-2 - TRBV11-2 CASSPRGSTYGYTF TGTGCCAGCAGCCCCCGGGGAAGCACCTATGGCTACACCTTC
TRBD1 TRBJ1-5 - TRBV20-1 CSARLRTGGAYQPQHF TGCAGTGCTAGATTAAGAACAGGGGGCGCATATCAGCCCCAGCATTTT
- TRBJ2-4 - TRBV9 CASTPTGAGTHIQYF TGTGCCAGCACTCCAACCGGGGCGGGGACGCACATTCAGTACTTC
- TRBJ1-1 - TRBV29-1 CSDQGSTEAFF TGCAGCGACCAGGGGAGCACTGAAGCTTTCTTT
TRBD2 TRBJ2-1 - TRBV20-1 CSAPGTSRGYNEQFF TGCAGTGCTCCCGGGACTAGCAGGGGTTACAATGAGCAGTTCTTC